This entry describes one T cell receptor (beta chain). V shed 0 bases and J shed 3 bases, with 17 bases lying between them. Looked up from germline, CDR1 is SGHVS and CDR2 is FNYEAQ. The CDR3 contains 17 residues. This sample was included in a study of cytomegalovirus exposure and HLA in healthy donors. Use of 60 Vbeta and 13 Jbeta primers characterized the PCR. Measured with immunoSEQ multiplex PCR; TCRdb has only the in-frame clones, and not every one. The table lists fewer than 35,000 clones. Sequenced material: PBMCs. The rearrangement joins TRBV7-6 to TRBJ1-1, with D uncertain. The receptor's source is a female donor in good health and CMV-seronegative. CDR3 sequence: CASSLAPKTRRYTEAFF. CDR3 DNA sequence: TGTGCCAGCAGCTTAGCGCCAAAGACCCGGAGGTACACTGAAGCTTTCTTT.